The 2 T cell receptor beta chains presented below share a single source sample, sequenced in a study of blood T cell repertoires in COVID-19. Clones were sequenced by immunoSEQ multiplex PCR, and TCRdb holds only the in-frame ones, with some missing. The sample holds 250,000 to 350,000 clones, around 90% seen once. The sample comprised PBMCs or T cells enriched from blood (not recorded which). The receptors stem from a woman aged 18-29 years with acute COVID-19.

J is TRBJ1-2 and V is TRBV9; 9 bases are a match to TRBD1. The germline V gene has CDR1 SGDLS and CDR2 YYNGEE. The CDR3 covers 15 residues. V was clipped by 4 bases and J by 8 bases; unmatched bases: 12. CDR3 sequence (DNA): TGTGCCAGCAGCCCACGGGGGGACAGGGTAGGAGGCTACACCTTC. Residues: CASSPRGDRVGGYTF. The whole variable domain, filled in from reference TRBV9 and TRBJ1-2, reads DSGVTQTPKHLITATGQRVTLRCSPRSGDLSVYWYQQSLDQGLQFLIQYYNGEERAKGNILERFSAQQFPDLHSELNLSSLELGDSALYFCASSPRGDRVGGYTFGSGTRLTVV.

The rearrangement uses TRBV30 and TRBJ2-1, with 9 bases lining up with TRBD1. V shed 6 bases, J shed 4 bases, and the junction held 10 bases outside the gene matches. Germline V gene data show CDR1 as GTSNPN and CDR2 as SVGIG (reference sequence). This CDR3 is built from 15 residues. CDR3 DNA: TGTGCCTGTTCGACAGGGGGATTGCAATACAATGAGCAGTTCTTC. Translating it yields CACSTGGLQYNEQFF.